Shown below are 26 T cell receptor beta chains from a single sample sequenced in a study of T cells in Graves' hyperthyroidism and ophthalmopathy. RNA transcripts were the template for amplifying TCR beta CDR3 regions. During a first-round RT-PCR of the TCR CDR3, the HTBI primer set was used. A single record per CDR3 protein comes from TCRdb applying MiXCR to the multiplex PCR reads. Among about 400,000 distinct CDR3 sequences, about 13% were seen once, and the ten largest hold more than 4.5%. The sequenced material came from blood. The receptors derive from a woman between 18 and 29 years old with Graves' hyperthyroidism.

The chain uses TRBV30 and TRBJ2-7; a possible D gene is TRBD1 (5 bases). With 2 bases removed from V and 7 bases from J, the gap between germline ends came to 15 bases. The CDR3 sequence is 13 residues long. Germline lookup yields CDR1 GTSNPN and CDR2 SVGIG (reference sequence). The DNA for the CDR3 is TGTGCCTGGAGTCCCAGGGTCTGGGGTGAGCAGTACTTC. This sequence encodes CAWSPRVWGEQYF. Looking up the rest from reference TRBV30 and TRBJ2-7 gives the full variable domain: SQTIHQWPATLVQPVGSPLSLECTVEGTSNPNLYWYRQAAGRGLQLLFYSVGIGQISSEVPQNLSASRPQDRQFILSSKKLLLSDSGFYLCAWSPRVWGEQYFGPGTRLTVT.

The chain couples TRBV19 to TRBJ1-2; unclear D gene. The CDR3 length is 15 residues. The V end lost 1 base, the J end lost 2 bases, and 11 bases lay between the germline ends. Germline loops: CDR1 LNHDA, CDR2 SQIVND (reference sequence). The CDR3 region is CASSIGGGLNYGYTF. CDR3 in DNA: TGTGCCAGTAGTATAGGCGGAGGGCTCAACTATGGCTACACCTTC.

In its sample, this clonotype was seen a few times. The chain carries TRBV24-1 and TRBJ2-1; TRBD1 matches 9 bases. Per the germline V gene, CDR1 is KGHDR and CDR2 is SFDVKD. The trim removed 4 bases at V and 4 bases at J, leaving 4 bases unmatched. The CDR3 spans 15 residues. CDR3 region: CATSDEDRGYNEQFF. As DNA, the CDR3 is TGTGCCACCAGTGACGAGGACAGGGGTTACAATGAGCAGTTCTTC.

This clonotype was found many times. This chain connects TRBV20-1 to TRBJ2-5; 7 bases fit TRBD2. Looked up from germline, CDR1 is DFQATT and CDR2 is SNEGSKA (reference sequence). This CDR3 has 14 residues. The V and J ends lost 8 bases and 5 bases, in that order; junction bases with no gene match: 14. The CDR3 region has the DNA TGCAGTCTGCTGGCCAGGGAGGGCGGGGAGACCCAGTACTTC. It codes for CSLLAREGGETQYF.

This clonotype was picked up many times. V is TRBV19 and J is TRBJ2-1; TRBD2 matches 7 bases. CDR3 length: 15 amino acids. Trimming at V came to 3 bases and at J to 1 base, leaving 3 bases not matched to a gene. Germline V gives CDR1 LNHDA, CDR2 SQIVND (reference sequence). The CDR3 spells CASSIGGGSYNEQFF. In nucleotides, the CDR3 is TGTGCCAGTAGTATCGGGGGAGGGTCCTACAATGAGCAGTTCTTC.

This clonotype was detected ten times or more. This rearrangement joins TRBV5-5 to TRBJ2-2; a possible D gene is TRBD2 (5 bases). The CDR3 consists of 16 residues. Trimming stripped 4 bases from V and 3 bases from J, with 16 bases between. Germline loops: CDR1 SGHKS, CDR2 YYEKEE (reference sequence). CDR3 in amino acids: CASSLSGMADTGELFF. CDR3 DNA sequence: TGTGCCAGCAGCCTCTCGGGGATGGCTGACACCGGGGAGCTGTTTTTT.

The V call is TRBV9, the J call TRBJ2-1; 11 bases fit TRBD2. Germline CDR1 is SGDLS and CDR2 is YYNGEE. Unmatched junction bases numbered 5, after V lost 2 bases and J lost 7 bases. The CDR3 extends over 15 amino acids. CDR3 amino acids: CASSVGLAEPNEQFF. As DNA, the CDR3 is TGTGCCAGCAGCGTGGGACTAGCGGAACCTAATGAGCAGTTCTTC.

This clonotype was seen many times. The V call is TRBV6-1, the J call TRBJ1-5, with TRBD1 matching 10 bases. CDR3 length equals 14 residues. V trimming: 4 bases; J trimming: 7 bases; junction bases outside the gene matches: 4. Germline V gene data show CDR1 as MNHNS and CDR2 as SASEGT. The CDR3 sequence is CASSGQGAWQPQHF. For the CDR3, the DNA is TGTGCCAGCAGTGGACAGGGGGCCTGGCAGCCCCAGCATTTT.

The chain recombines TRBV13 with TRBJ2-7; no definite D call. Germline values: CDR1 PRHDT, CDR2 FYEKMQ (reference sequence). Trimming left V 6 bases short and J 6 bases short, with 15 bases between. The CDR3 loop spans 13 amino acids. The CDR3 sequence is CASSRSSPCEQYF. The CDR3, as DNA: TGTGCCAGCAGTAGAAGCAGCCCCTGCGAGCAGTACTTC.

The sample holds many counts of this clonotype. The chain carries TRBV28 and TRBJ2-1; D is perhaps TRBD2 (5 bases). Germline V gene data show CDR1 as MDHEN and CDR2 as SYDVKM. The CDR3 has 16 amino acids. Deletions cut 2 bases from V and 5 bases from J, with 16 bases between. The DNA for the CDR3 is TGTGCCAGCAGTTTAAAGGACTCTCCTTACCACAATGAGCAGTTCTTC. Protein sequence: CASSLKDSPYHNEQFF.

This clonotype was found a few times. V is TRBV19 and J is TRBJ1-1; D is unresolved. From germline, CDR1 is LNHDA and CDR2 SQIVND (reference sequence). This CDR3 is built from 13 residues. Trimming shortened V by 2 bases and J by 2 bases, and 6 bases separated the two germline ends. CDR3 residues: CASSISSNTEAFF. The DNA of the CDR3 is TGTGCCAGTAGTATAAGCAGCAACACTGAAGCTTTCTTT.

This clonotype was found many times. The V gene is TRBV20-1, the J gene TRBJ2-1; tentatively, D is TRBD2 (5 bases). With 3 bases removed from V and 8 bases from J, the gap between germline ends came to 17 bases. The CDR3 runs 14 residues. Germline V gives CDR1 DFQATT, CDR2 SNEGSKA (reference sequence). CDR3 nucleotides: TGCAGTGCTAGTCGGTTCGCGGGTGGCGATGAGCAGTTCTTC. It translates to CSASRFAGGDEQFF.

Ten or more counts support this clonotype. The chain has TRBV5-4 and TRBJ1-1; D is undetermined. The CDR3 is made up of 11 amino acids. Trimming stripped 5 bases from V and 4 bases from J, with 6 bases between. Germline lookup yields CDR1 SGHNT and CDR2 YYREEE (reference sequence). This CDR3 is CASRSSTEAFF. Written as DNA, the CDR3 is TGTGCCAGCAGGTCTAGCACTGAAGCTTTCTTT.

This clonotype appeared a few times. This chain connects TRBV6-1 to TRBJ1-6; D gene uncertain. With 3 bases removed from V and 8 bases from J, the gap between germline ends came to 14 bases. The CDR3 runs to 15 residues. The V gene's germline CDR1 is MNHNS and CDR2 SASEGT. The CDR3, as DNA: TGTGCCAGCAGTGAGTCCACCCTGAGATATTCACCCCTCCACTTT. Its translation: CASSESTLRYSPLHF.

This clonotype was detected ten times or more. V gene TRBV11-2 combines with J gene TRBJ2-7; 9 bases agree with TRBD1. The V gene's germline CDR1 is SGHAT and CDR2 FQNNGV. This CDR3 has 14 residues. V shed 6 bases and J 1 base; nucleotides not matched to a gene: 4. CDR3 loop: CASRSGTGSYEQYF. The CDR3 coding sequence is TGTGCCAGCAGGTCCGGGACAGGGTCCTACGAGCAGTACTTC.

This clonotype occurred many times. The J gene is TRBJ2-7, the V gene TRBV2; TRBD1 matches at 9 bases. The CDR3 length is 15 residues. Germline V gene data show CDR1 as SNHLY and CDR2 as FYNNEI. The V and J ends lost 7 bases and 2 bases, in that order; junction bases with no gene match: 9. The CDR3: CASTLGQGRPYEQYF. As DNA, the CDR3 is TGTGCCAGCACCCTGGGACAGGGTCGTCCCTACGAGCAGTACTTC. Complete variable domain (other parts from reference TRBV2 and TRBJ2-7): EPEVTQTPSHQVTQMGQEVILRCVPISNHLYFYWYRQILGQKVEFLVSFYNNEISEKSEIFDDQFSVERPDGSNFTLKIRSTKLEDSAMYFCASTLGQGRPYEQYFGPGTRLTVT.

This clonotype was found many times. The chain is built from TRBV12-3 or TRBV12-4 and TRBJ2-1; D not resolved. V shed 3 bases and J shed 2 bases, with 2 bases lying between them. This CDR3 is 12 amino acids long. In DNA form, the CDR3 reads TGTGCCAGCAGTTTGGCCTACAATGAGCAGTTCTTC. This translates into CASSLAYNEQFF.

This clonotype was counted only a few times. The V and J genes are TRBV12-5 and TRBJ1-1, with D unclear. The germline V gene encodes CDR1 LGHNT and CDR2 FRNRAP. The germline V and J ends were trimmed by 7 bases and 2 bases, with 11 bases remaining between them. CDR3 length: 13 residues. The CDR3 region is CASAGRPNTEAFF. The CDR3 DNA is TGTGCTAGTGCCGGACGGCCAAACACTGAAGCTTTCTTT.

The table lists this clonotype with many counts. The chain has TRBV5-1 and TRBJ2-7, with 8 positions matching TRBD2. Trimming at V came to 3 bases and at J to 7 bases, leaving 6 bases not matched to a gene. This CDR3 contains 13 residues. The V gene's germline CDR1 is SGHRS and CDR2 YFSETQ. CDR3 region: CASSSGLEGEQYF. The CDR3 nucleotides read TGCGCCAGCAGCTCGGGACTAGAAGGGGAGCAGTACTTC.

This clonotype was picked up many times. The gene calls are TRBV30 and TRBJ1-1; possible D gene TRBD1, 5 bases. The germline V gene encodes CDR1 GTSNPN and CDR2 SVGIG (reference sequence). Trimming took off 3 bases at V and 3 bases at J, with 11 bases between the two ends. The CDR3 runs to 13 residues. In DNA form, the CDR3 reads TGTGCCTGGAGCACCCAGGGTCACACTGAAGCTTTCTTT. It codes for CAWSTQGHTEAFF.

With respect to this clonotype: A much bigger clone sits one base away, suggesting this may be a read error. The chain couples TRBV2 to TRBJ1-1; D is possibly TRBD1 (5 bases). The V end lost 11 bases, the J end lost 1 base, and 20 bases lay between the germline ends. The CDR3 totals 15 residues. Germline assignment: CDR1 SNHLY and CDR2 FYNNEI. CDR3 bases: TGTGCCGGCGCTCAATCGTGGGGGGGGAACACTGAAGCTTTCTTT. This translates into CAGAQSWGGNTEAFF.

The chain uses TRBV11-2 and TRBJ2-2; TRBD2 might be the D (6 bases). The CDR3 covers 17 residues. Between the trimmed V and J ends, which lost 3 bases and 4 bases, there was a span of 18 bases. Germline V lookup: CDR1 SGHAT, CDR2 FQNNGV. Written as DNA, the CDR3 is TGTGCCAGCAGCTTTATTGCGGGGTCGGGTGGCACCGGGGAGCTGTTTTTT. It translates to CASSFIAGSGGTGELFF.

This clonotype was recorded at least ten times. The chain couples TRBV5-1 to TRBJ2-1; 9 bases agree with TRBD2. There are 15 residues in the CDR3. Germline-derived CDR1 and CDR2 are SGHRS and YFSETQ. J was trimmed by 6 bases and V by 4 bases; bases with no gene match: 8. CDR3: CASSPPRTSANEQFF. The CDR3 DNA follows: TGCGCCAGCAGCCCTCCACGGACTAGCGCCAATGAGCAGTTCTTC.

V usage is TRBV24-1 and J usage is TRBJ2-2; D is unresolved. The CDR3 has 17 residues. The V end was cut by 4 bases, the J end by 4 bases, with 18 bases between. Germline CDR1 reads KGHDR; CDR2 reads SFDVKD. The CDR3 coding sequence is TGTGCCACCAGTGACCCTAGTACCCGCCCTACCACCGGGGAGCTGTTTTTT. It encodes CATSDPSTRPTTGELFF.

This clonotype was observed many times. The chain links TRBV28 to TRBJ2-7, with 7 bases aligning to TRBD1. CDR3 length: 13 residues. The ends lost 6 bases at V and 3 bases at J; junction bases unmatched: 5. Germline V gene data show CDR1 as MDHEN and CDR2 as SYDVKM. The CDR3 DNA reads as TGTGCCAGCAGCTACACAGGGGTCTACGAGCAGTACTTC. Translated, it gives CASSYTGVYEQYF. The whole variable domain, filled in from reference TRBV28 and TRBJ2-7, reads DVKVTQSSRYLVKRTGEKVFLECVQDMDHENMFWYRQDPGLGLRLIYFSYDVKMKEKGDIPEGYSVSREKKERFSLILESASTNQTSMYLCASSYTGVYEQYFGPGTRLTVT.

This clonotype was picked up a small number of times. This chain connects TRBV3-1 to TRBJ2-3, with unresolved D. Per germline, CDR1 LGHDT and CDR2 YNNKEL (reference sequence). This CDR3 spans 16 amino acids. V was cut by 0 bases and J by 2 bases, with 12 bases left in between. CDR3 protein: CASSQDPGLPTDTQYF. In DNA, the CDR3 is TGTGCCAGCAGCCAAGACCCCGGGTTACCCACAGATACGCAGTATTTT.